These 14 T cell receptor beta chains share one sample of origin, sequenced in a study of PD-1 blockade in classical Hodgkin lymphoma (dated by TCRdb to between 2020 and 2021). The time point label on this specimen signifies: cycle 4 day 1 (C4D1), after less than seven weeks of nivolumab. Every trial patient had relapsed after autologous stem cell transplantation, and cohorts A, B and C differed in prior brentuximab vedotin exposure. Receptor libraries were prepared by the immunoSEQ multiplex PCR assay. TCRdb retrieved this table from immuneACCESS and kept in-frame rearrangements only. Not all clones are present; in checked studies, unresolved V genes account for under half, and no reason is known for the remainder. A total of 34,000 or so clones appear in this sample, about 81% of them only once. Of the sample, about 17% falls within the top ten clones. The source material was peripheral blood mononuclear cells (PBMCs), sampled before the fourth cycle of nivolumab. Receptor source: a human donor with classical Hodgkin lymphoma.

CDR3: CASSLGAGELFF. The CDR3 DNA sequence: TGTGCCAGCAGTTTGGGGGCCGGGGAGCTGTTTTTT. The gene calls are TRBV28 and TRBJ2-2; TRBD1 or TRBD2 may be the D gene (5 bases each). The V gene's germline CDR1 is MDHEN and CDR2 SYDVKM. CDR3 length equals 12 residues. V lost 3 bases and J lost 6, with 5 bases in between. Full variable domain (missing parts from reference TRBV28 and TRBJ2-2): DVKVTQSSRYLVKRTGEKVFLECVQDMDHENMFWYRQDPGLGLRLIYFSYDVKMKEKGDIPEGYSVSREKKERFSLILESASTNQTSMYLCASSLGAGELFFGEGSRLTVL.

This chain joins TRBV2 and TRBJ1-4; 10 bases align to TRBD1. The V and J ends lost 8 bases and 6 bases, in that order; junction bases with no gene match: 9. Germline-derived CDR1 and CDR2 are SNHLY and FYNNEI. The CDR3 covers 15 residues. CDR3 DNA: TGTGCCAGCTTTTTCCCGGGACAGGGGCATGAAAAACTGTTTTTT. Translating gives CASFFPGQGHEKLFF.

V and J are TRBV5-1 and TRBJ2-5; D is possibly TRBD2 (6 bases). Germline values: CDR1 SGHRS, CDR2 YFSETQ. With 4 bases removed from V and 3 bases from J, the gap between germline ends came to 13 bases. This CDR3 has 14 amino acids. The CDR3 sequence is CASSLGRGKETQYF. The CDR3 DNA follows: TGCGCCAGCAGCCTAGGTCGGGGGAAAGAGACCCAGTACTTC.

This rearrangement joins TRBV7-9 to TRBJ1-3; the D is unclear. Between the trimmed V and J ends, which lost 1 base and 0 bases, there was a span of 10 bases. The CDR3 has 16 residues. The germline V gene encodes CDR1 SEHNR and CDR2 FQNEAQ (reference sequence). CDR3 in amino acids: CASSLGTLSSGNTIYF. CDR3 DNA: TGTGCCAGCAGCTTAGGGACTTTGAGCTCTGGAAACACCATATATTTT. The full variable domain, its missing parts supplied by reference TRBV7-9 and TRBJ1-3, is DTGVSQNPRHKITKRGQNVTFRCDPISEHNRLYWYRQTLGQGPEFLTYFQNEAQLEKSRLLSDRFSAERPKGSFSTLEIQRTEQGDSAMYLCASSLGTLSSGNTIYFGEGSWLTVV.

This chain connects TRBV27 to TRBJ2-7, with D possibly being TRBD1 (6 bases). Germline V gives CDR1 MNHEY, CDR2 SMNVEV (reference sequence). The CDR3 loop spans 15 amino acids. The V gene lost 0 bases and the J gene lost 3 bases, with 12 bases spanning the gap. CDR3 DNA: TGTGCCAGCAGTTTATCATTTTCAGGGGACTACGAGCAGTACTTC. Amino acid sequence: CASSLSFSGDYEQYF.

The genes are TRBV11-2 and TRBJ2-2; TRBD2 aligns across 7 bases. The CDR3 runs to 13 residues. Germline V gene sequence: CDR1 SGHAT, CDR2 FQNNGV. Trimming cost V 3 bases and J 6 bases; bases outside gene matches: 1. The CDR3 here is CASSLGGSGELFF. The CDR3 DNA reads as TGTGCCAGCAGCTTGGGAGGGTCCGGGGAGCTGTTTTTT.

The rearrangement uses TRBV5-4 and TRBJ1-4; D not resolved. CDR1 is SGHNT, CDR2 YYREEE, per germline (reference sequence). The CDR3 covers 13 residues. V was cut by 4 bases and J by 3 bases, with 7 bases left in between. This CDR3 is CASSPAANEKLFF. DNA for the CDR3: TGTGCCAGCAGCCCCGCCGCTAATGAAAAACTGTTTTTT.

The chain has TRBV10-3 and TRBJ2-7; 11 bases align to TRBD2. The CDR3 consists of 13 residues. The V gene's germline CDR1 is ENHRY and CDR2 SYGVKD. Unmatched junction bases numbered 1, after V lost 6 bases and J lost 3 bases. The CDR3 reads CAIRGTSGYEQYF. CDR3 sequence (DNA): TGTGCCATCAGGGGGACTAGCGGCTACGAGCAGTACTTC.

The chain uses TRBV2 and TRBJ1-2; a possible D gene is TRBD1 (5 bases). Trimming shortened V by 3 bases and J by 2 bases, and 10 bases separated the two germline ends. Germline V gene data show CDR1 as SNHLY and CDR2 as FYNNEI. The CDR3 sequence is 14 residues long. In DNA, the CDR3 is TGTGCCAGCAGTGATAGAAGACAGAACTATGGCTACACCTTC. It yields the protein CASSDRRQNYGYTF.

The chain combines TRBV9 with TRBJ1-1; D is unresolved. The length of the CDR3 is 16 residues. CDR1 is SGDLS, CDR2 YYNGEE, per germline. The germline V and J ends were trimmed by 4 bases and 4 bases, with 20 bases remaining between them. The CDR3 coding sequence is TGTGCCAGCAGCCCCCACCCCGCTCGGGGAAGCACTGAAGCTTTCTTT. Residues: CASSPHPARGSTEAFF.

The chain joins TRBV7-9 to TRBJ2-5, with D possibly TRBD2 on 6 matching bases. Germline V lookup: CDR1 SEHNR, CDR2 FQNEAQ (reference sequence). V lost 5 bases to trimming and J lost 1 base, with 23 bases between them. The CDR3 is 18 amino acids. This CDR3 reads CASSPGVTDPGLQETQYF. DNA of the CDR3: TGTGCCAGCAGCCCGGGGGTAACGGACCCGGGCCTCCAAGAGACCCAGTACTTC.

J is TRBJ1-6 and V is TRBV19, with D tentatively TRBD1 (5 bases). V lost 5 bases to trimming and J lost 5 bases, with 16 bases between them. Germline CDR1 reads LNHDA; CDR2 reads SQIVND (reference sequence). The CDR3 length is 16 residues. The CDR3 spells CASSPLWDLNNSPLHF. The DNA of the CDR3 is TGTGCCAGTAGTCCTTTGTGGGACCTTAATAATTCACCCCTCCACTTT.

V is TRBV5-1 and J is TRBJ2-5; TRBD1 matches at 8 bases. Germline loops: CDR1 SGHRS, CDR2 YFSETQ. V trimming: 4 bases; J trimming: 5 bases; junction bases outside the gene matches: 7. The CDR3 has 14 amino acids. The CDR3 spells CASSGDRPPETQYF. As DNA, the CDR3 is TGCGCCAGCAGCGGGGACAGGCCTCCGGAGACCCAGTACTTC.

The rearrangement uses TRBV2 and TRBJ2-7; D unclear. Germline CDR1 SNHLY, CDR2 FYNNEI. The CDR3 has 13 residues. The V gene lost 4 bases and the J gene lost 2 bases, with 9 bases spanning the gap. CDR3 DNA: TGTGCCAGCAGTGGGGTAGAGCCCTACGAGCAGTACGTC. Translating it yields CASSGVEPYEQYV.